Listed below are T cell receptor beta chains from one sample, sequenced in a study of identical twins. TCRdb itself ran the 5' RACE reads through MiXCR, one entry per CDR3 protein. The sample carries 1.5 million to 2 million distinct CDR3 sequences, around 33% recorded once. Material: cord blood. These receptors all stem from a newborn girl in good health. The conserved cysteine and the conserved F or W are not part of the CDR3 here. The order of the fields is V gene, CDR3 protein.

V: TRBV6-5; CDR3: ASSNRGRDEKLF
V: TRBV20-1; CDR3: SATRLILEQY
V: TRBV6-1; CDR3: ASSLRAPYSGANVLT
V: TRBV20-1; CDR3: SARDRKRNEKLF
V: TRBV20-1; CDR3: SARSTGRPANEKLF
V: TRBV2; CDR3: ASEGGPSYEQY
V: TRBV6-1; CDR3: ASSGRVNSYEQY
V: TRBV28; CDR3: ASSLLPGLRNEQY
V: TRBV5-1; CDR3: ASSVQLDDNEQY
V: TRBV2; CDR3: ASMYHKGFSYEQY
V: TRBV6-5; CDR3: ASSTSGRYEQY
V: TRBV12-3/TRBV12-4; CDR3: ASSLSRTSWGEQF
V: TRBV7-2; CDR3: ASSLGQGFNEKLF
V: TRBV6-6; CDR3: ASSPLFGGLYEQY
V: TRBV14; CDR3: ASSLLTSTPLYEQY
V: TRBV12-3/TRBV12-4; CDR3: ASSLWPGGGNQPQH
V: TRBV29-1; CDR3: SVEATSGGYNEQF
V: TRBV24-1; CDR3: ATSDSRTGSRETQY
V: TRBV12-3/TRBV12-4; CDR3: ASSLSGARDTQY
V: TRBV27; CDR3: ASSSLTSGRLNEQY
V: TRBV7-8; CDR3: ASTTGGGNQPQH
V: TRBV5-1; CDR3: ASSPRTVLGNYGYT
V: TRBV6-5; CDR3: ASSYSGTRGNEQF
V: TRBV27; CDR3: ASSLSGPRFYEQY
V: TRBV20-1; CDR3: SASDRNYNEQF
V: TRBV6-6; CDR3: ASSYGPSGTYNEQF
V: TRBV4-1; CDR3: ASSRYRDEKLF
V: TRBV20-1; CDR3: SARDLSGRGYNEQF
V: TRBV28; CDR3: ASRQGQGNTGELF
V: TRBV12-3/TRBV12-4; CDR3: ASSPDRERENEQY
V: TRBV7-8; CDR3: ASSLVRVRTDTQY
V: TRBV28; CDR3: ASSLAGSYEQF
V: TRBV12-3/TRBV12-4; CDR3: ASSFETSSYEQY